This TCR beta chain was identified in a study of neoadjuvant anti-PD-1 for oral cavity cancer. As concerns this clone: Its antigen is still unknown.

Most PBMC samples had roughly 0.5 ug input DNA in six replicates. Data came from immunoSEQ multiplex PCR; TCRdb stores just in-frame clones and leaves some out. Here the sample spans about 68,000 clones, roughly 81% being singletons. Whole-study findings and limits: Treg/Th17 ratio rose with pretreatment blood and fell with post-treatment tumor TCRbeta clonality.

This CDR3 contains 16 residues. The germline V gene has CDR1 LGHNT and CDR2 FRNRAP. Losses at the gene ends were 5 bases for V and 3 bases for J; bases not matched to a gene: 6. The time point denotes: after neoadjuvant nivolumab, at surgical resection. Patients had newly diagnosed, untreated stage II-IVA oral cavity squamous cell carcinoma. The chain recombines TRBV12-5 with TRBJ2-1; 11 bases are a match to TRBD2. The sample consisted of PBMCs, taken after nivolumab (anti-PD-1) treatment. The receptor was isolated from a person aged 35-79 years with oral cavity squamous cell carcinoma. The DNA for the CDR3 is TGTGCTAGTGGTCAATCGACTAGCGGGAACTACAATGAGCAGTTCTTC. Encoded protein: CASGQSTSGNYNEQFF.